In this sample, the clone carrying this TCR beta chain turned up a few times. The data stem from a study of blood T cell repertoires in COVID-19. Overall study: Sample material is recorded as cDNA or gDNA derived from T cells, B-cell-depleted T cells, or PBMCs.

Looked up from germline, CDR1 is SGHTA and CDR2 is FQGTGA. V was clipped by 4 bases and J by 3 bases; unmatched bases: 4. The CDR3 loop spans 15 amino acids. Under the authors' procedure: Amplification of reference gene primers provided the estimated nucleated cell counts. Sequenced by immunoSEQ multiplex PCR; TCRdb stores in-frame clones only, minus some. V and J calls and clone size follow that table, whereas D and trimming were derived from the DNA. This table holds about 160,000 clones, roughly 80% found once. Sequencing was performed on peripheral blood. The source is a man between 65 and 80 years old with acute or convalescent COVID-19. V gene TRBV7-3 combines with J gene TRBJ2-1; 9 nucleotides align to TRBD2. CDR3 sequence: CASSSNSGGYNEQFF. The CDR3 DNA reads TGTGCCAGCAGCTCTAATAGCGGGGGCTACAATGAGCAGTTCTTC.